This T cell receptor (beta chain) is from a study of blood T cell repertoires in COVID-19. Study background: Whether acute or convalescent, the COVID-19 samples came from the United States, Italy and Spain.

This study enrolled people aged 18 to 89 from about two dozen US geographic areas. Cohorts were based on clinical histories the participants reported. Measured with immunoSEQ multiplex PCR; TCRdb has only the in-frame clones, and not every one. The sample lists about 230,000 clones; 85% to 90% were seen once. The sequenced sample was PBMCs or T cells enriched from blood (not recorded which). This receptor was identified in a woman aged 30 to 39 with acute COVID-19.

The CDR3 region is CASSPRQGARVSPLHF. DNA of the CDR3: TGTGCCAGCAGCCCACGACAGGGGGCGCGGGTATCACCCCTCCACTTT. The chain recombines TRBV7-2 with TRBJ1-6; 10 bases are a match to TRBD1. There are 16 residues in the CDR3. The V segment lost 5 bases and the J segment 10 bases; nucleotides outside the gene matches: 11. Germline V gives CDR1 SGHTA, CDR2 FQGNSA.